The rows below give T cell receptor beta chains drawn from one sample of a study of cytomegalovirus exposure and HLA in healthy donors. Data came from immunoSEQ multiplex PCR; TCRdb stores just in-frame clones and leaves some out. The sample has approximately 210,000 clones, about 91% seen once. The sequenced material came from PBMCs. The receptors shown here come from a woman between 18 and 29 years old in good health and CMV-seronegative. The conserved cysteine and the conserved F or W are not part of the CDR3 here. The D gene is left open where the match is weak.

>.|TRBJ2-7|TRBV11-1
ASSLDDQADEQY
>TRBD1|TRBJ1-2|TRBV7-9
ASSSGTEYSYGYT
>TRBD1|TRBJ2-3|TRBV2
ASTPTGTGRTDTQY
>.|TRBJ2-7|TRBV6-5
ASSYSMEGEQY
>TRBD2|TRBJ2-7|TRBV27
ASSATLAGGYEQY
>TRBD2|TRBJ2-7|TRBV28
ASSPPGAGGAHEQY
>.|TRBJ2-7|TRBV4-1
ASSHPPGAAYEQY
>.|TRBJ1-1|TRBV28
ASSPYGAANTEAF
>.|TRBJ2-7|TRBV4-3
ASSQEGGYEQY
>TRBD2|TRBJ2-3|TRBV9
ASSISGRTTDTQY
>TRBD2|TRBJ2-7|TRBV28
ASSWASGRGSYEQY
>.|TRBJ2-4|TRBV10-3
AISPYSGAKNIQY
>.|TRBJ1-4|TRBV27
ASSLRSRQDELF
>TRBD1|TRBJ1-2|TRBV6-4
ASSPDRGRNYGYT
>.|TRBJ1-1|TRBV5-1
ASSLGGGAGAF
>.|TRBJ2-3|TRBV5-4
ASSVGGADTQY
>TRBD2|TRBJ2-1|TRBV30
AWSGRQRGSYNEQF
>TRBD1|TRBJ2-7|TRBV10-3
AISGTVSEQY
>TRBD2|TRBJ2-2|TRBV2
ASLHTSALTQTGELF
>TRBD2|TRBJ2-5|TRBV5-4
ASSLGPSGETQY
>.|TRBJ1-1|TRBV5-1
ASSSTGVGAEAF
>.|TRBJ2-7|TRBV19
ASSPGVGYEQY
>TRBD2|TRBJ2-2|TRBV10-2
ASSGREGPLKTGELF
>TRBD2|TRBJ2-3|TRBV28
ASSLAPSGKNTQY
>TRBD2|TRBJ2-1|TRBV4-1
ASSQVPREGGNEQF
>.|TRBJ2-3|TRBV4-1
ASSQERWDTQY
>TRBD2|TRBJ2-7|TRBV7-9
ASSSSGRANGQY
>TRBD1|TRBJ2-5|TRBV2
ASSPTGVGTQY
>TRBD2|TRBJ2-1|TRBV13
ASSSRSGRGDNEQF
>.|TRBJ2-6|TRBV9
ASSPRWAGANVLT
>TRBD1|TRBJ2-7|TRBV28
ASSLSGGGIREQY
>.|TRBJ1-1|TRBV15
ATSKTADPGTEAF
>TRBD2|TRBJ2-7|TRBV4-1
ASSLRTRSSYEQY
>.|TRBJ1-2|TRBV28
ASAGAHGYT
>TRBD1|TRBJ1-1|TRBV28
ASSPGTENTEAF
>.|TRBJ1-1|TRBV5-6
ASSLGLRGGGGYTEAF
>TRBD1|TRBJ1-5|TRBV19
ASSGQGAYSNQPQH
>.|TRBJ2-1|TRBV12-5
ASGFGGSEQF
>.|TRBJ1-2|TRBV4-1
ASSQFITRDKPRVGHGYT
>.|TRBJ2-7|TRBV14
ASSQSGEQY
>.|TRBJ2-7|TRBV7-9
ASSLAQGGGGYEQY
>TRBD1|TRBJ1-3|TRBV5-1
ASSSTAGWDSHRASLAGNTIY
>TRBD1|TRBJ2-5|TRBV10-1
ASRTGGRGQEGTQY
>.|TRBJ2-3|TRBV4-2
ASSQELAIDTQY
>TRBD2|TRBJ2-5|TRBV14
ASSLAGPYQETQY
>TRBD1|TRBJ1-2|TRBV28
ASITGQGGGYT
>.|TRBJ1-4|TRBV27
ASSPSLIATNEKLF
>.|TRBJ2-7|TRBV5-1
ASSLVRGGRYEQY
>.|TRBJ2-7|TRBV28
ASTTAYEQY
>.|TRBJ1-5|TRBV27
ASSFGVGGMNQPQH
>TRBD1|TRBJ1-2|TRBV4-3
ASSPLQGALYGYT
>.|TRBJ2-7|TRBV5-1
ASSLQSGPYEQY
>.|TRBJ1-1|TRBV5-6
ASSFQGWNTEAF
>.|TRBJ1-5|TRBV27
ASRDPGSNQPQH
>TRBD2|TRBJ2-7|TRBV4-1
ASSPSGGYEQY
>TRBD2|TRBJ2-1|TRBV7-9
ASSPPLAGDNEQF
>TRBD2|TRBJ2-7|TRBV2
ASSTSGRGRRYEQY
>.|TRBJ2-2|TRBV30
AWTGTGELF
>TRBD1|TRBJ2-7|TRBV6-1
ASSGDSYEQY